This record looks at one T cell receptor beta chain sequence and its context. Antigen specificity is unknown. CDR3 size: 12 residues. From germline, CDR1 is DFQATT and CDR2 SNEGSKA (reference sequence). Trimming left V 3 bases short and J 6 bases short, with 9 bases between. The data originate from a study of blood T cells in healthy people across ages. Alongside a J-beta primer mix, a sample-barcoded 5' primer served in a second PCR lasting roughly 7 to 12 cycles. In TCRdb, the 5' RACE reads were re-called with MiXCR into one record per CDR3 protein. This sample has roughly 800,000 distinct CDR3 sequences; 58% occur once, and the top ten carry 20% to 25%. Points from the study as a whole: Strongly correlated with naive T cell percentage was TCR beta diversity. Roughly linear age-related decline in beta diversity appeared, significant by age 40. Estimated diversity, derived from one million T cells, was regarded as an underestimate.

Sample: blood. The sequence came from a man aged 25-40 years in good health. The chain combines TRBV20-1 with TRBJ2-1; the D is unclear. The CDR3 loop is CSARRPPNEQFF. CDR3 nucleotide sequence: TGCAGTGCTAGGCGGCCGCCCAATGAGCAGTTCTTC.